Reported below is one T cell receptor (beta chain). This specimen belongs to a study of blood T cell repertoires in COVID-19. As for the study in general: The samples span acute and convalescent COVID-19 from the United States, Italy and Spain.

Per the study methods: Researchers report that nucleated cell counts were estimated from reference gene primer amplification. Repertoires were generated with immunoSEQ multiplex PCR, while TCRdb's copy carries only in-frame clones and drops some. The V and J calls and clone size were taken over from that table, and D and trimming were inferred from the DNA. Altogether more than 85,000 clones are present, 80% to 90% being singletons, with the ten largest covering roughly 2.5%. The cohort comprised adults aged about 18 to 89 years residing in 20 to 30 US areas. Donors were grouped by their self-reported clinical history. CDR1 is MDHEN and CDR2 is SYDVKM in the germline V gene. The CDR3 covers 15 residues. V shed 5 bases, J shed 0 bases, and the junction held 5 bases outside the gene matches.

Sequencing was carried out using PBMCs or T cells enriched from blood (not recorded which). The J gene is TRBJ1-1, the V gene TRBV28, with TRBD1 matching over 8 bases. The clonotype originates from a woman in her forties or fifties who had recovered from COVID-19. Here the CDR3 reads CASSPPDRVNTEAFF. The CDR3 DNA follows: TGTGCCAGCAGTCCCCCGGACAGGGTGAACACTGAAGCTTTCTTT.